This T cell receptor (beta chain) was recovered during a study of T cells expressing NK-cell markers. At the level of the study: TCR beta repertoires came from sorted CD3+CD56+NKG2C+, CD3+CD56+NKG2C- and CD3+CD56-NKG2C+ T cells. Seven of the eight sequenced donors were classified as HCMV-seropositive, and one was classified as seronegative.

CDR1 LNHDA and CDR2 SQIVND come from the germline V gene (reference sequence). There are 16 residues in the CDR3. UMI-tagged 5'RACE template switching yielded the TCR beta cDNA. TCRdb derives one entry per CDR3 protein from the 5' RACE reads, leaving out DNA. The repertoire table contains about 400,000 distinct CDR3 sequences. Turning to this clonotype: Its antigen is unknown.

Findings of the study overall: Dominant NKG2C+ clonotypes made up roughly 1.0-8% of CD8+ T cells in 5 or 6 donors.

The sequence was collected from a woman aged 45 to 65 in good health. The sequenced sample consisted of blood T cells: a sorted CD56 or NKG2C T cell subset, CD4+ or CD8+ T cells, or bulk PBMC T cells (not recorded which). The J gene is TRBJ2-4, the V gene TRBV19; TCRdb proposes TRBD1, but this gene call is untestable without DNA. Here the CDR3 reads CASSTTLTGGQNIQYF.